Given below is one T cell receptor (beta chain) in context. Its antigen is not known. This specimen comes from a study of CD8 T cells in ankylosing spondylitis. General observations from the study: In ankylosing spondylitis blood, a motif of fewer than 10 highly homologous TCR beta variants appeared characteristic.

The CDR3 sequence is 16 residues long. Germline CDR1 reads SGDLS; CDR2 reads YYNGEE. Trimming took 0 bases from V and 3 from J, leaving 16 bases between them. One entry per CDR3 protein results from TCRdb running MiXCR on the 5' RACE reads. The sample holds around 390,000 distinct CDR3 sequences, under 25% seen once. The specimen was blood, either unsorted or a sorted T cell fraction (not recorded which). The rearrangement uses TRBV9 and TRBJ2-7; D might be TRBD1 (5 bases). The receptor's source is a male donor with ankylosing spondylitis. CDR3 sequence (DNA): TGTGCCAGCAGCGTAGCGGGCCAGGGTTCTTTCTACGAGCAGTACTTC. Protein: CASSVAGQGSFYEQYF. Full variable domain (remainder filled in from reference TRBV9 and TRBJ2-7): DSGVTQTPKHLITATGQRVTLRCSPRSGDLSVYWYQQSLDQGLQFLIQYYNGEERAKGNILERFSAQQFPDLHSELNLSSLELGDSALYFCASSVAGQGSFYEQYFGPGTRLTVT.